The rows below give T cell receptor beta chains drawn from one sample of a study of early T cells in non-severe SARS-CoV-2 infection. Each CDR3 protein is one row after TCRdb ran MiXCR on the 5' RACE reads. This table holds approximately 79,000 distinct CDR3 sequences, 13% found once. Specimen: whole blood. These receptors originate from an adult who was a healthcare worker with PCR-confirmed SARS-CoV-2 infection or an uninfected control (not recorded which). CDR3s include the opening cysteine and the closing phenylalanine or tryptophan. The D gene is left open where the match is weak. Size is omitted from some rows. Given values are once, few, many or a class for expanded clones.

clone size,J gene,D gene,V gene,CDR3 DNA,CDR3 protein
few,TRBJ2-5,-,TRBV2,TGTGCCAGCAGTGAAGCTATGGCCCAGTACTTC,CASSEAMAQYF
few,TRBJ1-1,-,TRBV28,TGTGCCAGCAGTACCCCGGGCCTCCTGGCCACTGAAGCTTTCTTT,CASSTPGLLATEAFF
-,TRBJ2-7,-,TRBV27,TGTGCCAGCAGTTACAGGGGAGGCGAGCAGTACTTC,CASSYRGGEQYF
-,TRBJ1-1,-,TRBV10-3,TGTGCCACAGGAGAGGAAAGGGAGATTCTGAACACTGAAGCTTTCTTT,CATGEEREILNTEAFF
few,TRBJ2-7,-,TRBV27,TGTGCCAGCAGTTTAGGCCCTAGGGCCGCCGAGCAGTACTTC,CASSLGPRAAEQYF
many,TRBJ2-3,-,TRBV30,TGTGCCTGGAGTGGACGGGGCCGGGGCACAGATACGCAGTATTTT,CAWSGRGRGTDTQYF
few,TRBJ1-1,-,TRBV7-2,TGTGCCAGCAGCTTAGCGCGACGGAACACTGAAGCTTTCTTT,CASSLARRNTEAFF
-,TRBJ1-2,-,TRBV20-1,TGCAGTGCGGGAGGAGGAACTAACTATGGCTACACCTTC,CSAGGGTNYGYTF
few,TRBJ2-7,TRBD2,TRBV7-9,TGTGCCAGCAGACCCGGGACTAGCGGGATGTACGGGCAGTACTTC,CASRPGTSGMYGQYF
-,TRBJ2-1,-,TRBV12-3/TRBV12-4,TGTGCCAGCAGCGGGCAGTCCTCCTACAATGAGCAGTTCTTC,CASSGQSSYNEQFF
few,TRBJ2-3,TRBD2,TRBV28,TGTGCCAGCAGTTTATTCTTCACTAGCGGGAGCCGCACAGATACGCAGTATTTT,CASSLFFTSGSRTDTQYF
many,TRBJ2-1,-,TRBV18,TGTGCCAGCTCACCACCGGGGACCCATTTGTACAATGAGCAGTTCTTC,CASSPPGTHLYNEQFF
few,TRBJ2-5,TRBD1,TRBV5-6,TGTGCCAGCAGCTTGGGGGACAGTGGGGAGACCCAGTACTTC,CASSLGDSGETQYF
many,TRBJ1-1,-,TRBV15,TGTGCCACCAATCCAGGAGTCATGAACACTGAAGCTTTCTTT,CATNPGVMNTEAFF
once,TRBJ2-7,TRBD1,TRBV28,TGTGCCATCAAAACAGGGGACATTACGGAGGTGTACTTC,CAIKTGDITEVYF
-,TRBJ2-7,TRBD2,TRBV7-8,TGTGCCAGCAGCTTAGCTGGCGGGAGCTCCTACGAGCAGTACTTC,CASSLAGGSSYEQYF
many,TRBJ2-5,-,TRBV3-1,TGTGCCAGCAGCCTGACCGGGATAGAGTCTATAGAAGAGACCCAGTACTTC,CASSLTGIESIEETQYF
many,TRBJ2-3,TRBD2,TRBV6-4,TGTGCCAGCAGTGAAGGACTAGCGGGGGGTACAGATACGCAGTATTTT,CASSEGLAGGTDTQYF
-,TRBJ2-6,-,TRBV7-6,TGTGCCAGCAGCCCTGGGATTCACTCTGGGGCCAACGTCCTGACTTTC,CASSPGIHSGANVLTF
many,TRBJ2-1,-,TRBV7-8,TGTGCCAGCAGCTTAAGTTATGTCGGGACACCGACCTACAATGAGCAGTTCTTC,CASSLSYVGTPTYNEQFF
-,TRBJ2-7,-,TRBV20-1,TGCAGTGCCATGACCTACGAGCAGTACTTC,CSAMTYEQYF
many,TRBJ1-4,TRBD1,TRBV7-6,TGTGCCAGCAGCCGACAGGGGACTAATGAAAAACTGTTTTTT,CASSRQGTNEKLFF
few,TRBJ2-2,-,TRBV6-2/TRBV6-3,TGTGCCAGCAGTTTCGTTAGGGGATTGGCCGGGGAGCTGTTTTTT,CASSFVRGLAGELFF
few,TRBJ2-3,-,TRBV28,TGTGCCAGCAGTTTAGTTAGCGCCCGTAAAGCCGATACGCAGTATTTT,CASSLVSARKADTQYF
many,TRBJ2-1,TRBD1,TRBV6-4,TGTGCCAGCAGTGACTCGGACAGGGGTGGCAATGAGCAGTTCTTC,CASSDSDRGGNEQFF
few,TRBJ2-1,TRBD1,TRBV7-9,TGTGCCAGCAGCTTTCTGACAGGGGACAATGAGCAGTTCTTC,CASSFLTGDNEQFF
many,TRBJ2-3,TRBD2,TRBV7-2,TGTGCCAGCAGCCGCGGGGGGGCCGAAGATACGCAGTATTTT,CASSRGGAEDTQYF
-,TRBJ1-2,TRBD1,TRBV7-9,TGTGCCAGCAGCTTAGTTGGTCAGGGGGACGGCTACACCTTC,CASSLVGQGDGYTF
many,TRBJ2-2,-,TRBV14,TGTGCCAGCAGCCAAGGGGTGTGGACCGGGGAGCTGTTTTTT,CASSQGVWTGELFF
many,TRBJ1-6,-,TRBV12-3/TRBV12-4,TGTGCCAGCAGTTTCTGGGTGAACTCACCCCTCCACTTT,CASSFWVNSPLHF
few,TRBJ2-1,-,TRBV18,TGTGCCAGCTCACCAAGGCAGGGGTCGGATGAGCAGTTCTTC,CASSPRQGSDEQFF
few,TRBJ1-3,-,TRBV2,TGTGCCAGCAGTGTGGACGGAGATGGAAACACCATATATTTT,CASSVDGDGNTIYF
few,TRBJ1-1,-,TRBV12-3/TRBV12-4,TGTGCCAGCATGAGGGGGGCGATCGGCACTGAAGCTTTCTTT,CASMRGAIGTEAFF
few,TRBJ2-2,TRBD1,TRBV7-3,TGTGCCAGCAGCTCCAGGGGGCCTAACACCGGGGAGCTGTTTTTT,CASSSRGPNTGELFF
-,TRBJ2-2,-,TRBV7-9,TGTGCCCCGTCCGGGGAGCTGTTTTTT,CAPSGELFF
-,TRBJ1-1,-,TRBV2,TGTGCCAGCAGGGCGCAGGGGCGGGGCACTGAAGCTTTCTTT,CASRAQGRGTEAFF
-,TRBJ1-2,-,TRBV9,TGTGCCAGCAGCGTGGGGCAGCCCCCTAACTATGGCTACACCTTC,CASSVGQPPNYGYTF
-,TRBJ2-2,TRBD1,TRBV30,TGTGCCTGGAGTGGGCGTGGGACAGGGGAGTCCGGGGAGCTGTTTTTT,CAWSGRGTGESGELFF
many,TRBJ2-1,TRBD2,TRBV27,TGTGCCAGCAGTTCGCCCTTGGGCGGGGGCTACAATGAGCAGTTCTTC,CASSSPLGGGYNEQFF
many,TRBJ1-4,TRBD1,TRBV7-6,TGTGCCAGCAGCTCATTTCAGGGGGCAGGCGCTAATGAAAAACTGTTTTTT,CASSSFQGAGANEKLFF
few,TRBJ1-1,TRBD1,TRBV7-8,TGTGCCAGCAGGCCAACAGGGGTCACTGAAGCTTTCTTT,CASRPTGVTEAFF
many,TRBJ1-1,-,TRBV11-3,TGTGCCAGCAGCTTAGCTGGTGGCGGGGACACTGAAGCTTTCTTT,CASSLAGGGDTEAFF
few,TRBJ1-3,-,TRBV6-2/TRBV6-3,TGTGCCAGCAGCCGAGTAAGCTCTGGAAACACCATATATTTT,CASSRVSSGNTIYF
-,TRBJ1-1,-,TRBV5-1,TGCGCCAGCAGCTTAACGGACCGGATGAACACTGAAGCTTTCTTT,CASSLTDRMNTEAFF
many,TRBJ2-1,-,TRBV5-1,TGCGCCAGCAGCTTGGCCGGTAGCTCCTACAATGAGCAGTTCTTC,CASSLAGSSYNEQFF
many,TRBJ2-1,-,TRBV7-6,TGTGCCAGCAGCTTAGTGCAGCTGGATGAGCAGTTCTTC,CASSLVQLDEQFF
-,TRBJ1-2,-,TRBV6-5,TGTGCCAGCAGTTACCGCTGGGCCCATGGCTACACCTTC,CASSYRWAHGYTF
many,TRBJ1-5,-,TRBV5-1,TGCGCCAGCAGCTTGGGACCCCGGGGCAATCAGCCCCAGCATTTT,CASSLGPRGNQPQHF
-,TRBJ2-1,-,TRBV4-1,TGCGCCAGCAGCCAAGATGAGGACTTTACCCTCAGGGAGCAGTTCTTC,CASSQDEDFTLREQFF
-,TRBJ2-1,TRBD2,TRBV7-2,TGTGCCAGCAGTATAACTAGCGGGAGCAATGAGCAGTTCTTC,CASSITSGSNEQFF
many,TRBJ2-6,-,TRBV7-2,TGTGCCAGCAGCTTAATAAGGGGAAGCCTTGGTGGGGCCAACGTCCTGACTTTC,CASSLIRGSLGGANVLTF
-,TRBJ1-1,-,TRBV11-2,TGTGCCAGCAGCTTAGCGGACCGCCCGGCAGGGGCGAAAGAAGCTTTCTTT,CASSLADRPAGAKEAFF
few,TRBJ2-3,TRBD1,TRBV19,TGTGCCAGTGCGCCGGGACAGAACACAGATACGCAGTATTTT,CASAPGQNTDTQYF
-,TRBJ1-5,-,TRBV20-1,TGCAGTGCTAGAGGACTGCGCAATCAGCCCCAGCATTTT,CSARGLRNQPQHF
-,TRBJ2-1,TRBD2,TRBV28,TGTGCCAGCACCCCCCGGGAGGGTAGCGGGGCAACCTACAATGAGCAGTTCTTC,CASTPREGSGATYNEQFF
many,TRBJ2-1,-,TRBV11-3,TGTGCCAGCAGCTTAGACCTCGGCAATGAGCAGTTCTTC,CASSLDLGNEQFF